Shown below are 18 T cell receptor beta chains from a single sample sequenced in a study of post-analysis software for immune sequencing data. General study results and limits: Patients used about 5 TRBV segments, including TRBV5-6, TRBV5-1 and TRBV20-1, more often than controls.

Unique molecular identifiers had been added to the TCR beta cDNA libraries. TCRdb re-called the PCR reads through MiXCR, storing one row per CDR3 protein. The sample yields 750,000 to 950,000 distinct CDR3 sequences, around 50% seen once. Antigens of these TCRs are unknown. The sequenced sample was blood. These receptors were collected from a girl between 10 and 17 years old with multiple sclerosis.

In its sample, this clonotype was seen a few times. This rearrangement joins TRBV7-2 to TRBJ2-1; 7 bases line up with TRBD2. V was pared by 1 base and J by 0 bases, with 3 bases of the junction left unmatched. The V gene's germline CDR1 is SGHTA and CDR2 FQGNSA. The CDR3 is 16 amino acids. The CDR3: CASSLDGGSSYNEQFF. The CDR3 DNA reads as TGTGCCAGCAGCTTAGACGGCGGGAGCTCCTACAATGAGCAGTTCTTC.

This clonotype appeared once. The genes are TRBV7-2 and TRBJ1-2, with D maybe TRBD1 (5 bases). Germline V gene lookup returns CDR1 SGHTA and CDR2 FQGNSA. This CDR3 is built from 13 residues. Trimming cost V 5 bases and J 6 bases, with 13 bases left between them. The CDR3 protein is CASSLWGYDGYTF. The CDR3 DNA reads as TGTGCCAGCAGCCTCTGGGGCTACGATGGCTACACCTTC.

This rearrangement joins TRBV29-1 to TRBJ2-3, with D tentatively TRBD2 (5 bases). The germline gives CDR1 SQVTM, CDR2 ANQGSEA. The CDR3 is 13 amino acids. With 1 base removed from V and 5 bases from J, the gap between germline ends came to 10 bases. Written as DNA, the CDR3 is TGCAGCGTTGAAGCTTTAGGGAGAGATACGCAGTATTTT. Translated: CSVEALGRDTQYF.

V usage is TRBV30 and J usage is TRBJ1-2; tentatively, D is TRBD1 (5 bases). The germline gives CDR1 GTSNPN, CDR2 SVGIG (reference sequence). V was shortened by 5 bases and J by 7 bases, with 8 bases between the two germline ends. The CDR3 loop spans 10 amino acids. CDR3 region: CAWGRAGYTF. The CDR3 DNA sequence: TGTGCCTGGGGCAGGGCTGGCTACACCTTC. Supplemented by reference TRBV30 and TRBJ1-2, the full variable domain reads SQTIHQWPATLVQPVGSPLSLECTVEGTSNPNLYWYRQAAGRGLQLLFYSVGIGQISSEVPQNLSASRPQDRQFILSSKKLLLSDSGFYLCAWGRAGYTFGSGTRLTVV.

This clonotype was detected only once. The chain employs TRBV7-8 and TRBJ2-7; 8 bases map to TRBD1. The end of the DNA fits TRBJ2-5 better, so the J call may be wrong. Germline V gene sequence: CDR1 SGHVS, CDR2 FQNEAQ. This CDR3 contains 19 residues. Here the CDR3 reads CASSFTRTGTSGSQETQYF. The CDR3 DNA follows: TGTGCCAGCAGCTTTACTAGGACAGGGACTTCTGGGAGCCAGGAGACCCAGTACTTC.

The V gene is TRBV7-8, the J gene TRBJ2-1, with a weak D call TRBD2 (5 bases). The V and J ends lost 5 bases and 2 bases respectively, with 13 bases between them. The CDR3 is made up of 15 amino acids. Germline V gives CDR1 SGHVS, CDR2 FQNEAQ. The CDR3 region is CASSTGLQTYNEQFF. The DNA for the CDR3 is TGTGCCAGCAGCACCGGACTGCAAACCTACAATGAGCAGTTCTTC.

J is TRBJ1-2 and V is TRBV4-1, with TRBD1 as a possible D gene (5 bases). The V gene lost 2 bases and the J gene lost 4 bases, with 14 bases spanning the gap. The CDR3 has 15 amino acids. In germline, CDR1 is MGHRA, CDR2 YSYEKL. The CDR3 DNA reads TGCGCCAGCAGCCAACTACAGGTTTCATTCTATGGCTACACCTTC. As protein: CASSQLQVSFYGYTF.

The V gene is TRBV4-2, the J gene TRBJ2-1, with TRBD2 matching over 15 bases. With 4 bases clipped from V and 7 bases from J, the junction kept 8 bases outside the gene matches. CDR1 and CDR2 (germline): LGHNA, YNFKEQ. This CDR3 spans 17 amino acids. The CDR3 sequence is CASSLSLGTSGRNEQFF. The CDR3 DNA sequence: TGTGCCAGCAGCCTATCTTTGGGGACTAGCGGGAGGAATGAGCAGTTCTTC.

This chain connects TRBV7-2 to TRBJ2-7, with 10 bases matching TRBD2. Germline values: CDR1 SGHTA, CDR2 FQGNSA. The CDR3 covers 20 residues. Trimming took 5 bases from V and 2 from J; bases not matched to a gene: 21. CDR3 in DNA: TGTGCCAGCAGCCTAAATGTGGCCCTAGCGGGGGCCGTCTGGACCTACGAGCAGTACTTC. Protein sequence: CASSLNVALAGAVWTYEQYF.

There are a few counts of this clonotype. The rearrangement links TRBV7-3 to TRBJ2-7; TRBD2 agrees at 9 bases. This CDR3 is built from 15 residues. Germline values: CDR1 SGHTA, CDR2 FQGTGA. J was trimmed by 5 bases and V by 0 bases; bases with no gene match: 5. The CDR3: CASSLTSGSAHEQYF. DNA for the CDR3: TGTGCCAGCAGCTTAACTAGCGGGAGTGCCCACGAGCAGTACTTC.

This clonotype was detected only a few times. This CDR3 reads CSPLYHGNEQFF. The CDR3 nucleotides read TGCAGCCCACTATATCATGGTAATGAGCAGTTCTTC. The genes are TRBV29-1 and TRBJ2-1, with D uncertain. Germline CDR1 SQVTM, CDR2 ANQGSEA. Trimming stripped 8 bases from V and 7 bases from J, with 15 bases between. The CDR3 runs 12 residues.

This clonotype turned up a few times. The chain recombines TRBV4-2 with TRBJ1-6, with 8 bases fitting TRBD1. Germline V lookup: CDR1 LGHNA, CDR2 YNFKEQ. V was clipped by 1 base and J by 2 bases; unmatched bases: 4. This CDR3 has 17 amino acids. In DNA form, the CDR3 reads TGTGCCAGCAGCCAAGCCCCGGACAGGGCCTATAATTCACCCCTCCACTTT. This gives the protein CASSQAPDRAYNSPLHF.

The chain combines TRBV29-1 with TRBJ1-2; 9 bases are a match to TRBD1. CDR3 size: 16 residues. The V and J ends lost 6 bases and 8 bases, in that order; junction bases with no gene match: 19. From germline, CDR1 is SQVTM and CDR2 ANQGSEA. The CDR3 nucleotides read TGCAGCGTCGTAAGGGCAACAGGGGGCGGATTAAGAGGCTACACCTTC. This translates into CSVVRATGGGLRGYTF.

The table lists this clonotype with a few counts. The chain links TRBV7-6 to TRBJ1-5; no clear D gene. The CDR3 spans 15 residues. CDR1 SGHVS and CDR2 FNYEAQ come from the germline V gene. V lost 0 bases, J lost 4 bases, and 10 bases lay in between. Here the CDR3 reads CASSLAGFGNQPQHF. The CDR3 DNA is TGTGCCAGCAGCTTAGCTGGGTTTGGGAATCAGCCCCAGCATTTT.

The V call is TRBV12-3 or TRBV12-4, the J call TRBJ2-2, with D hard to call. The CDR3 has 13 amino acids. With 3 bases removed from V and 5 bases from J, the gap between germline ends came to 7 bases. The CDR3 DNA reads TGTGCCAGCAGTTTGAAAGAGACCGGGGAGCTGTTTTTT. Its translation is CASSLKETGELFF.

The table lists this clonotype with a few counts. J is TRBJ2-1 and V is TRBV7-2; D might be TRBD2 (6 bases). V shed 8 bases and J shed 4 bases, with 15 bases lying between them. The length of the CDR3 is 14 residues. Germline V lookup: CDR1 SGHTA, CDR2 FQGNSA. CDR3 region: CASLRQRVYNEQFF. CDR3 DNA sequence: TGTGCCAGCTTGAGGCAGCGGGTATACAATGAGCAGTTCTTC.

In this sample, this clonotype turned up once. The chain employs TRBV7-2 and TRBJ1-2; 10 positions match TRBD1. Germline loops: CDR1 SGHTA, CDR2 FQGNSA. Trimming at V came to 5 bases and at J to 4 bases, leaving 10 bases not matched to a gene. CDR3 length: 16 residues. CDR3: CASSGRDRGVLYGYTF. The CDR3 coding sequence is TGTGCCAGCAGCGGCCGGGACAGGGGTGTTCTCTATGGCTACACCTTC.

The chain carries TRBV30 and TRBJ2-1; D remains unclear. CDR3 length equals 12 residues. Trimming removed 1 base from V and 4 bases from J, with 5 bases in between. Germline V gene lookup returns CDR1 GTSNPN and CDR2 SVGIG (reference sequence). CDR3 nucleotides: TGTGCCTGGAGTGCCACATACAATGAGCAGTTCTTC. It codes for CAWSATYNEQFF.